The next 22 T cell receptor beta chains were all read from a single sample in a study of T cells in Graves' hyperthyroidism and ophthalmopathy. Amplified TCR beta CDR3 regions derived from RNA transcripts. Initially, a first-round RT-PCR of the TCR CDR3 employed the HTBI primer set. TCRdb used MiXCR to reprocess the multiplex PCR reads, holding one entry per CDR3 protein. The table shows fewer than 650,000 distinct CDR3 sequences, with roughly 14% occurring only once. The sequenced material came from blood. All receptors come from a woman between 40 and 50 years old with Graves' ophthalmopathy.

This clonotype was counted at least ten times. The V call is TRBV7-9, the J call TRBJ2-7; D uncertain. The CDR3 runs 14 residues. Per the germline V gene, CDR1 is SEHNR and CDR2 is FQNEAQ (reference sequence). The V gene lost 3 bases and the J gene lost 5 bases, with 14 bases spanning the gap. The CDR3 nucleotides are TGTGCCAGCAGCTTCGTACTTCAAGGGCACGAGCAGTACTTC. Protein product: CASSFVLQGHEQYF.

V gene TRBV12-5 combines with J gene TRBJ1-5; the D gene is possibly TRBD1 (5 bases). The CDR3 sequence is 16 residues long. Germline-derived CDR1 and CDR2 are LGHNT and FRNRAP. Trimming removed 6 bases from V and 7 bases from J, with 22 bases in between. CDR3 DNA sequence: TGTGCTAGTGGCCAGGTTCTGGGGGTGGGTACCCAGCCCCAGCATTTT. It yields the protein CASGQVLGVGTQPQHF. Together with reference TRBV12-5 and TRBJ1-5, the CDR3 gives the full variable domain: DARVTQTPRHKVTEMGQEVTMRCQPILGHNTVFWYRQTMMQGLELLAYFRNRAPLDDSGMPKDRFSAEMPDATLATLKIQPSEPRDSAVYFCASGQVLGVGTQPQHFGDGTRLSIL.

About this clonotype: A read error may produce the germline difference seen at one junction end. The chain carries TRBV5-1 and TRBJ1-5; the D gene is possibly TRBD1 (6 bases). CDR1 and CDR2 from the germline V gene are SGHRS and YFSETQ. The CDR3 covers 13 residues. CDR3 loop: CASSVGRTPGQGF. For the CDR3, the DNA is TGCGCCAGCAGCGTAGGGCGAACTCCGGGACAAGGATTT.

This clonotype was detected many times. V gene TRBV12-3 or TRBV12-4 combines with J gene TRBJ2-2; the match to TRBD1 covers 7 bases. With 3 bases clipped from V and 2 bases from J, the junction kept 3 bases outside the gene matches. There are 15 residues in the CDR3. As DNA, the CDR3 is TGTGCCAGCAGTTTGGGACAGACCAACACCGGGGAGCTGTTTTTT. It encodes CASSLGQTNTGELFF.

This clonotype was seen many times. This chain links TRBV10-3 with TRBJ2-5; D call uncertain. V lost 0 bases, J lost 5 bases, and 13 bases lay in between. Germline V CDR1 and CDR2: ENHRY, SYGVKD. The CDR3 totals 15 residues. The CDR3 DNA sequence: TGTGCCATCAGTGAGTCGAGTCAGGCCGAGGAGACCCAGTACTTC. Translating gives CAISESSQAEETQYF.

This clonotype was seen only a few times. The CDR3 region is CASRDTGTGGNTIYF. CDR3 nucleotides: TGCGCCAGCAGGGATACAGGGACGGGCGGAAACACCATATATTTT. The chain uses TRBV10-2 and TRBJ1-3; D is possibly TRBD1 (6 bases). The V and J ends lost 6 bases and 4 bases respectively, with 16 bases between them. CDR1 and CDR2 from the germline V gene are WSHSY and SAAADI. The CDR3 length is 15 residues.

This clonotype was counted many times. The chain recombines TRBV11-2 with TRBJ2-2, with D possibly TRBD2 on 6 matching bases. The V end was cut by 3 bases, the J end by 9 bases, with 11 bases between. In germline, CDR1 is SGHAT, CDR2 FQNNGV. The CDR3 loop spans 13 amino acids. The CDR3 sequence is CASSFGTDWELFF. The CDR3 DNA reads TGTGCCAGCAGCTTTGGGACTGATTGGGAGCTGTTTTTT.

The V and J genes are TRBV7-2 and TRBJ2-5, with 7 bases aligning to TRBD1. Germline trimming cut 6 bases from V and 5 bases from J; bases unmatched to any gene: 12. CDR1 SGHTA and CDR2 FQGNSA come from the germline V gene. The CDR3 sequence is 15 residues long. The CDR3: CASSRSDRTRETQYF. In nucleotides, the CDR3 is TGTGCCAGCAGTCGCTCGGACAGGACGAGGGAGACCCAGTACTTC.

This clonotype was seen repeatedly, ten times or more. This sequence joins TRBV20-1 and TRBJ2-4; 9 nucleotides agree with TRBD2. CDR1 is DFQATT, CDR2 SNEGSKA, per germline (reference sequence). V shed 4 bases and J 8 bases; nucleotides not matched to a gene: 3. CDR3 size: 12 residues. In nucleotides, the CDR3 is TGCAGTGCTAAGCGGGGGGAGGACATTCAGTACTTC. It translates to CSAKRGEDIQYF.

Ten or more counts support this clonotype. V is TRBV29-1 and J is TRBJ2-7, with 11 bases matching TRBD2. Per germline, CDR1 SQVTM and CDR2 ANQGSEA. The CDR3 covers 15 residues. J gave up 2 bases and V 5 bases, and 8 bases lay outside the gene matches. The CDR3 DNA follows: TGCAGCGTTCAAAGGACTAGCGGGCCAGCCTACGAGCAGTACTTC. It codes for CSVQRTSGPAYEQYF.

This clonotype was counted many times. This rearrangement joins TRBV6-5 to TRBJ2-7; tentative D call: TRBD1 (6 bases). Trimming took 8 bases from V and 2 from J, leaving 13 bases between them. Germline-derived CDR1 and CDR2 are MNHEY and SVGAGI. This CDR3 has 13 residues. The CDR3 loop is CASRSGVPYEQYF. Here the CDR3 DNA reads TGTGCCAGCCGTTCAGGGGTACCCTACGAGCAGTACTTC.

This clonotype was seen at least ten times. This chain uses TRBV7-2 with TRBJ1-5, with 7 bases lining up with TRBD1. Germline CDR1 SGHTA, CDR2 FQGNSA. After removal of 6 bases from V and 3 bases from J, the junction contained 5 bases not matched to a gene. CDR3 length: 14 amino acids. CDR3 region: CASSRDRHNQPQHF. In DNA, the CDR3 is TGTGCCAGCAGTAGGGACAGACACAATCAGCCCCAGCATTTT.

This clonotype has ten or more counts. V and J are TRBV30 and TRBJ1-2; D is undetermined. The germline V gene has CDR1 GTSNPN and CDR2 SVGIG (reference sequence). This CDR3 has 13 amino acids. V lost 0 bases and J 4 bases, leaving 9 bases between the germline ends. DNA for the CDR3: TGTGCCTGGAGTGTATTAGGAAGCTATGGCTACACCTTC. Its protein product is CAWSVLGSYGYTF.

This clonotype was counted at least ten times. The chain combines TRBV20-1 with TRBJ2-7; D is perhaps TRBD2 (6 bases). The CDR3 consists of 12 residues. Germline assignment: CDR1 DFQATT and CDR2 SNEGSKA (reference sequence). Trimming took off 1 base at V and 4 bases at J, with 8 bases between the two ends. CDR3 region: CSARAAGYEQYF. CDR3 bases: TGCAGTGCTAGAGCGGCGGGGTACGAGCAGTACTTC.

This clonotype was recorded many times. The chain joins TRBV10-3 to TRBJ2-2; a possible D gene is TRBD1 (7 bases). The germline CDR1 and CDR2 sequences are ENHRY and SYGVKD. This CDR3 region has 15 residues. V was trimmed by 4 bases and J by 7 bases, leaving 16 bases between them. CDR3 amino acids: CAISVGGGDSGELFF. CDR3 DNA: TGTGCCATCAGTGTAGGAGGGGGCGATAGCGGGGAGCTGTTTTTT.

This clonotype has a count of ten or more. CDR3 DNA: TGCGCCAGCAGCCAAGCGGGAGATAAGCCCCAGTACTTC. Translated, it gives CASSQAGDKPQYF. The V gene is TRBV4-1, the J gene TRBJ2-5; tentative D call: TRBD2 (6 bases). Trimming stripped 1 base from V and 9 bases from J, with 12 bases between. The CDR3 runs to 13 residues. Germline V gives CDR1 MGHRA, CDR2 YSYEKL.

The rearrangement uses TRBV12-3 or TRBV12-4 and TRBJ1-1, with D perhaps TRBD1 (6 bases). The CDR3 runs 14 residues. Trimming removed 7 bases at V and 2 bases at J, with 14 bases between. The CDR3 nucleotides read TGTGCCAGCAACAATGGACAGCCAAACACTGAAGCTTTCTTT. It codes for CASNNGQPNTEAFF.

This clonotype was detected many times. The chain recombines TRBV20-1 with TRBJ2-7, with D perhaps TRBD2 (5 bases). Germline V gene lookup returns CDR1 DFQATT and CDR2 SNEGSKA (reference sequence). This CDR3 comprises 12 residues. V was clipped by 3 bases and J by 6 bases, with 12 bases between them. The CDR3 region is CSARDSASEQYF. Here the CDR3 DNA reads TGCAGTGCTAGGGACTCAGCCTCCGAGCAGTACTTC.

The chain couples TRBV12-3 or TRBV12-4 to TRBJ2-4, with 11 bases aligning to TRBD2. The CDR3 is made up of 15 amino acids. The V segment lost 0 bases and the J segment 8 bases; nucleotides outside the gene matches: 3. The CDR3: CASSLASGRADIQYF. DNA of the CDR3: TGTGCCAGCAGTTTAGCTAGCGGGAGGGCAGACATTCAGTACTTC.

The J gene is TRBJ2-5, the V gene TRBV12-3 or TRBV12-4; TRBD2 matches at 11 bases. This CDR3 has 14 residues. The V and J ends lost 7 bases and 5 bases, in that order; junction bases with no gene match: 6. The CDR3 coding sequence is TGTGCCAGCACCCCGATAGCGGGAGGGGAGACCCAGTACTTC. Translating gives CASTPIAGGETQYF.

The table lists this clonotype with many counts. The chain couples TRBV29-1 to TRBJ2-7, with 11 bases aligning to TRBD2. After removal of 0 bases from V and 5 bases from J, the junction contained 6 bases not matched to a gene. Germline V gene data show CDR1 as SQVTM and CDR2 as ANQGSEA. CDR3 length equals 15 residues. The CDR3: CSVEDVLAGVNEQYF. Written as DNA, the CDR3 is TGCAGCGTTGAAGATGTACTAGCGGGAGTTAACGAGCAGTACTTC.

This clonotype has just a few counts. The chain is built from TRBV19 and TRBJ2-4, with 9 nucleotides matching TRBD1. CDR1 and CDR2 from the germline V gene are LNHDA and SQIVND (reference sequence). This CDR3 has 13 residues. With V trimmed by 4 bases and J by 8 bases, 3 bases remained unmatched. The CDR3 is CASSTGQGYIQYF. CDR3 DNA sequence: TGTGCCAGTAGTACGGGACAGGGTTACATTCAGTACTTC.